Described below is a single T cell receptor (beta chain) sequence and its context. At one of its ends the junction is not consistent with the germline gene, which may arise from a read error. This entry is derived from a study of metastatic and nonmetastatic thyroid tumors. This CDR3 has 15 residues. The germline CDR1 and CDR2 sequences are SGHAT and FQNNGV. As processed by the authors: A distant-metastasis classifier for papillary thyroid cancer was built using CDR3 differences across clinicopathological groups. TCRdb re-analyzed the PCR reads using MiXCR. The V and J calls here are based on TCRdb, not the publication. The data contain 5,300 or so clones, roughly 32% of them singletons. All patients were untreated before thyroid surgery.

The chain employs TRBV11-2 and TRBJ2-2; no clear D gene. The TCR originated in a female donor with papillary thyroid cancer or a benign thyroid nodule (not recorded which). Some clones in this sample may be carry-over from other donors' samples. Input material: adjacent normal tissue. Here the CDR3 reads CASSLRRANTWELFF. In DNA, the CDR3 is TGTGCCAGCAGCCTCAGACGGGCGAACACCTGGGAGCTGTTTTTT.